Following are 6 T cell receptor beta chains from one sample sequenced in a study of identical twins. TCRdb re-analysed the 5' RACE reads in MiXCR, keeping a single row per CDR3 protein. The data contain 250,000 or so distinct CDR3 sequences, about 13% of them singletons. The same data also went into a second study, on yellow fever vaccine responses in identical twins.

The sample comprised memory (CD45RO+) T cells sorted from blood. These receptors all come from a woman between 18 and 29 years old in good health.

This clonotype was counted only a few times. The rearrangement links TRBV5-6 to TRBJ2-2, with 7 nucleotides matching TRBD2. From germline, CDR1 is SGHDT and CDR2 YYEEEE. The trim removed 1 base at V and 5 bases at J, leaving 8 bases unmatched. CDR3 length: 16 residues. In nucleotides, the CDR3 is TGTGCCAGCAGCTTGTCTAGCGGACATCTTACCGGGGAGCTGTTTTTT. Protein sequence: CASSLSSGHLTGELFF.

This clonotype was found many times. V and J are TRBV9 and TRBJ1-3; D gene uncertain. The germline CDR1 and CDR2 sequences are SGDLS and YYNGEE. Trimming left V 3 bases short and J 5 bases short, with 9 bases between. There are 13 residues in the CDR3. In nucleotides, the CDR3 is TGTGCCAGCAGCGCAGGACTCCGAAACACCATATATTTT. This codes for CASSAGLRNTIYF.

The chain links TRBV20-1 to TRBJ2-7; D could derive from TRBD1 or TRBD2 (5 bases each). Germline CDR1 and CDR2: DFQATT and SNEGSKA (reference sequence). CDR3 size: 16 residues. Trimming stripped 4 bases from V and 0 bases from J, with 19 bases between. Written as DNA, the CDR3 is TGCAGTGCTACTGGGGGACGTACGATTAGCTCCTACGAGCAGTACTTC. The encoded protein is CSATGGRTISSYEQYF.

Many counts were recorded for this clonotype. J is TRBJ2-5 and V is TRBV5-1, with 8 bases that match TRBD2. Germline V lookup: CDR1 SGHRS, CDR2 YFSETQ. The CDR3 runs to 15 residues. The V segment lost 0 bases and the J segment 3 bases; nucleotides outside the gene matches: 4. CDR3 amino acids: CASSLDGRAKETQYF. CDR3 coding DNA: TGCGCCAGCAGCTTGGACGGGAGGGCCAAAGAGACCCAGTACTTC.

This clonotype was seen at least ten times. The chain uses TRBV15 and TRBJ1-1, with unresolved D. The CDR3 covers 13 residues. Trimming pared 5 bases from V and 1 base from J, leaving 8 bases between. Per the germline V gene, CDR1 is LNHNV and CDR2 is YYDKDF (reference sequence). The CDR3 DNA follows: TGTGCCACCAGCCGAAACAGGAACACTGAAGCTTTCTTT. It specifies CATSRNRNTEAFF.

This chain connects TRBV4-2 to TRBJ1-2, with 7 positions matching TRBD1. Germline trimming cut 0 bases from V and 4 bases from J; bases unmatched to any gene: 8. Germline V lookup: CDR1 LGHNA, CDR2 YNFKEQ. The CDR3 length is 16 residues. The CDR3 reads CASSQDGGQTSYGYTF. CDR3 bases: TGTGCCAGCAGCCAAGATGGGGGACAGACGTCCTATGGCTACACCTTC.